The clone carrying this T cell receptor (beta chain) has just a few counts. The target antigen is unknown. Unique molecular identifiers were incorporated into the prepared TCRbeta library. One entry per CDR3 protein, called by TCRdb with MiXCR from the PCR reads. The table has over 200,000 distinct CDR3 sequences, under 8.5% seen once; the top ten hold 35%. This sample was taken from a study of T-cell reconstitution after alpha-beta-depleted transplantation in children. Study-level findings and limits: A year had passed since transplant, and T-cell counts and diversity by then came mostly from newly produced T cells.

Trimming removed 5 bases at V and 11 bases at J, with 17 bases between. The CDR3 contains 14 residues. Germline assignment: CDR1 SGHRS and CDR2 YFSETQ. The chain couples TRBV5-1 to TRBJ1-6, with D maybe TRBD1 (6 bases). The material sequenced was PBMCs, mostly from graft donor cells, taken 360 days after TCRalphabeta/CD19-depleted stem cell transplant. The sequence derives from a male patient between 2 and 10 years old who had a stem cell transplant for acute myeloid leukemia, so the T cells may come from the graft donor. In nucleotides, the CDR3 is TGCGCCAGCAGAAACCGGGACATATTAACACCCCTCCACTTT. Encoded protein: CASRNRDILTPLHF.